Below are 22 T cell receptor beta chains sequenced from a single sample in a study of T cells in Graves' hyperthyroidism and ophthalmopathy. RNA transcripts provided the source from which TCR beta CDR3 regions were amplified. Using the HTBI primer set, a first-round RT-PCR was run on the TCR CDR3. Each CDR3 protein gets one entry after TCRdb re-called the multiplex PCR reads with MiXCR. The sample includes fewer than 450,000 distinct CDR3 sequences, approximately 17% seen only once; the top ten take 35% to 50%. The specimen sequenced was blood. The receptors originated from a man younger than 35 with Graves' ophthalmopathy.

The sample holds many counts of this clonotype. The J gene is TRBJ2-7, the V gene TRBV28; TRBD1 might be the D (5 bases). Germline V gene data show CDR1 as MDHEN and CDR2 as SYDVKM. V was cut by 6 bases and J by 2 bases, with 11 bases left in between. The CDR3 totals 13 residues. DNA for the CDR3: TGTGCCAGCAGATCACTGACAGCCTACGAGCAGTACTTC. Residues: CASRSLTAYEQYF. The whole variable domain, remainder taken from reference TRBV28 and TRBJ2-7, is DVKVTQSSRYLVKRTGEKVFLECVQDMDHENMFWYRQDPGLGLRLIYFSYDVKMKEKGDIPEGYSVSREKKERFSLILESASTNQTSMYLCASRSLTAYEQYFGPGTRLTVT.

This clonotype has at least ten counts. V gene TRBV2 combines with J gene TRBJ1-6; D perhaps matches TRBD1 (5 bases). Germline V lookup: CDR1 SNHLY, CDR2 FYNNEI. The CDR3 covers 14 residues. Trimming shortened V by 6 bases and J by 7 bases, and 13 bases separated the two germline ends. For the CDR3, the DNA is TGTGCCAGCAGAAGGGGTGCGGGGAATTCACCCCTCCACTTT. Residues: CASRRGAGNSPLHF.

This clonotype was counted at least ten times. The chain recombines TRBV12-3 or TRBV12-4 with TRBJ2-5; possible D gene TRBD1, 6 bases. The CDR3 covers 14 residues. V shed 7 bases and J shed 10 bases, with 22 bases lying between them. For the CDR3, the DNA is TGTGCCAGCAAACCGGGACACTACCCGGGGCACCAGTACTTC. Its translation is CASKPGHYPGHQYF.

There are many counts of this clonotype. The rearrangement links TRBV7-2 to TRBJ2-7; D may match TRBD1 or TRBD2 (5 bases each). V was clipped by 4 bases and J by 0 bases, with 13 bases between them. Germline CDR1 and CDR2: SGHTA and FQGNSA. The CDR3 consists of 15 residues. The CDR3 region is CASSSDPGPSYEQYF. CDR3 DNA sequence: TGTGCCAGCAGCTCCGATCCGGGACCCTCCTACGAGCAGTACTTC.

This clonotype was observed at least ten times. The DNA for the CDR3 is TGTGCCAGCAGTTCCAGCGGGGGCCTTGGTGATGAGCAGTTCTTC. Translation gives CASSSSGGLGDEQFF. V gene TRBV28 combines with J gene TRBJ2-1; 8 positions agree with TRBD2. V trimming: 4 bases; J trimming: 8 bases; junction bases outside the gene matches: 10. The CDR3 has 15 amino acids. CDR1 is MDHEN and CDR2 is SYDVKM in the germline V gene.

The chain recombines TRBV20-1 with TRBJ2-3; 8 positions agree with TRBD2. CDR3 size: 13 residues. Trimming cost V 4 bases and J 6 bases; bases outside gene matches: 6. Germline CDR1 DFQATT, CDR2 SNEGSKA (reference sequence). The chain's CDR3 is CSATGTSVDTQYF. CDR3 bases: TGCAGTGCTACCGGGACTAGTGTCGATACGCAGTATTTT.

There are a few counts of this clonotype. CDR3 sequence reads: CASSEFERGLDYEQYF. In DNA form, the CDR3 reads TGTGCCAGCAGTGAATTCGAGAGGGGGCTTGACTACGAGCAGTACTTC. The chain joins TRBV6-1 to TRBJ2-7; 7 bases agree with TRBD1. J lost 3 bases, V lost 2 bases, and 10 bases had no gene match. CDR1 is MNHNS, CDR2 SASEGT, per germline. This CDR3 contains 16 residues.

V is TRBV19 and J is TRBJ1-2; D call uncertain. Trimming left V 3 bases short and J 4 bases short, with 9 bases between. Germline lookup yields CDR1 LNHDA and CDR2 SQIVND (reference sequence). The CDR3 has 13 amino acids. In nucleotides, the CDR3 is TGTGCCAGTAGTATCCCAGGACTCTATGGCTACACCTTC. It is translated as CASSIPGLYGYTF.

The table lists this clonotype with many counts. The chain couples TRBV6-1 to TRBJ2-7, with a tentative D call TRBD1 (6 bases). This CDR3 is 13 amino acids long. Germline lookup yields CDR1 MNHNS and CDR2 SASEGT. The germline V and J ends were trimmed by 7 bases and 3 bases, with 13 bases remaining between them. In DNA, the CDR3 is TGTGCCAGCATAAGGACAGTTGACTACGAGCAGTACTTC. Translated: CASIRTVDYEQYF.

This clonotype appeared many times. This chain links TRBV12-3 or TRBV12-4 with TRBJ2-3, with TRBD2 as a possible D gene (6 bases). The CDR3 length is 15 residues. Trimming removed 6 bases at V and 0 bases at J, with 13 bases between. The CDR3 nucleotides read TGTGCCAGCAGCCCAGGACTAACTAGCACAGATACGCAGTATTTT. Encoded protein: CASSPGLTSTDTQYF.

This clonotype was detected ten times or more. V gene TRBV3-1 combines with J gene TRBJ1-4; D gene uncertain. V lost 4 bases and J lost 6, with 6 bases in between. Germline-derived CDR1 and CDR2 are LGHDT and YNNKEL (reference sequence). The CDR3 totals 12 residues. CDR3 DNA sequence: TGTGCCAGCAGCCCCACTGATGAAAAACTGTTTTTT. The encoded protein is CASSPTDEKLFF.

A word on this clonotype: Being one base from a much bigger clone, this may be a read error. J is TRBJ1-1 and V is TRBV6-1, with TRBD1 as a possible D gene (5 bases). Germline V gene lookup returns CDR1 MNHNS and CDR2 SASEGT. The CDR3 contains 14 residues. CDR3 bases: TGTGCCAGCAGACCCCAGGGTTTTTACACTGAAACTTTCTTT. Translating it yields CASRPQGFYTETFF.

This clonotype was recorded a few times. V and J are TRBV5-5 and TRBJ1-3; 9 bases match TRBD1. This CDR3 region has 17 residues. Germline lookup yields CDR1 SGHKS and CDR2 YYEKEE (reference sequence). V was clipped by 4 bases and J by 3 bases; unmatched bases: 11. The DNA of the CDR3 is TGTGCCAGCAGCCCGTACCGGGACAGGGTTGATGGAAACACCATATATTTT. This codes for CASSPYRDRVDGNTIYF.

This clonotype was counted many times. The J gene is TRBJ2-1, the V gene TRBV12-3 or TRBV12-4; 9 bases match TRBD1. This CDR3 has 15 residues. V gave up 6 bases and J gave up 6 bases; unmatched junction bases: 9. This chain's CDR3 is CASSFRGQGINEQFF. CDR3 DNA: TGTGCCAGCAGCTTTCGGGGACAGGGAATCAATGAGCAGTTCTTC.

At least ten counts were recorded for this clonotype. The rearrangement joins TRBV27 to TRBJ2-7, with TRBD1 matching 9 bases. The CDR3 has 17 residues. From germline, CDR1 is MNHEY and CDR2 SMNVEV (reference sequence). With 4 bases clipped from V and 2 bases from J, the junction kept 12 bases outside the gene matches. CDR3 sequence reads: CASSSPRRTGVTYEQYF. In DNA form, the CDR3 reads TGTGCCAGCAGTTCCCCAAGGCGGACAGGGGTTACCTACGAGCAGTACTTC.

The chain joins TRBV27 to TRBJ2-2; 12 nucleotides agree with TRBD2. Per the germline V gene, CDR1 is MNHEY and CDR2 is SMNVEV (reference sequence). This CDR3 is 16 amino acids long. J gave up 5 bases and V 4 bases, and 5 bases lay outside the gene matches. The CDR3 spells CASSSGLAGRTGELFF. DNA of the CDR3: TGTGCCAGCAGTTCCGGACTAGCGGGGAGGACCGGGGAGCTGTTTTTT.

This clonotype was seen only a few times. The chain recombines TRBV19 with TRBJ1-4; D is uncertain. The CDR3 consists of 12 residues. Deletions cut 6 bases from V and 13 bases from J, with 15 bases between. Looked up from germline, CDR1 is LNHDA and CDR2 is SQIVND (reference sequence). The CDR3 coding sequence is TGTGCCAGTAGCGGTTCCGGGAGTGTACTGTTTTTT. It yields the protein CASSGSGSVLFF. Supplemented by reference TRBV19 and TRBJ1-4, the full variable domain reads DGGITQSPKYLFRKEGQNVTLSCEQNLNHDAMYWYRQDPGQGLRLIYYSQIVNDFQKGDIAEGYSVSREKKESFPLTVTSAQKNPTAFYLCASSGSGSVLFFGSGTQLSVL.

CDR3 residues: CASSLAAGSTGELFF. The CDR3 nucleotides are TGCGCCAGCAGCCTCGCCGCGGGGAGCACCGGGGAGCTGTTTTTT. The chain has TRBV5-1 and TRBJ2-2; the D gene is possibly TRBD2 (6 bases). The CDR3 has 15 residues. V shed 4 bases and J shed 4 bases, with 14 bases lying between them. Germline CDR1 is SGHRS and CDR2 is YFSETQ.

This chain links TRBV5-1 with TRBJ2-4; D may be TRBD2 (5 bases). CDR3 length: 15 amino acids. Trimming cost V 3 bases and J 2 bases, with 12 bases left between them. Germline CDR1 reads SGHRS; CDR2 reads YFSETQ. The CDR3 reads CASSSRRATKNIQYF. The CDR3 DNA sequence: TGCGCCAGCAGCTCGAGGCGGGCAACCAAAAACATTCAGTACTTC.

The table lists this clonotype with a few counts. The chain joins TRBV27 to TRBJ2-1; D is perhaps TRBD1 (5 bases). V was clipped by 6 bases and J by 2 bases, with 17 bases between them. CDR3 length: 16 residues. Germline V gene sequence: CDR1 MNHEY, CDR2 SMNVEV (reference sequence). CDR3 sequence (DNA): TGTGCCAGCAGCCCAACGGCGACAGCTACCTACAATGAGCAGTTCTTC. Amino acids: CASSPTATATYNEQFF.

This clonotype came up a few times. The genes are TRBV25-1 and TRBJ2-7; D gene ambiguous. The V gene lost 5 bases and the J gene lost 6 bases, with 8 bases spanning the gap. From germline, CDR1 is MGHDK and CDR2 SYGVNS. The CDR3 has 11 amino acids. The CDR3 region has the DNA TGTGCCAGCAGTTCTCCGATCGAGCAGTACTTC. As protein: CASSSPIEQYF.

This chain links TRBV6-1 with TRBJ2-7; tentatively, D is TRBD1 (5 bases). Germline CDR1 MNHNS, CDR2 SASEGT. The ends were cut back, 5 bases at V and 2 bases at J, with 19 bases in the middle. This CDR3 region has 16 residues. The CDR3 DNA reads TGTGCCAGCAGTACCCCCACCAGACAGAACACCTACGAGCAGTACTTC. The encoded protein is CASSTPTRQNTYEQYF.